Presented here are 3 T cell receptor beta chains from one specimen sequenced in a study of T cell responses to AZD1222 COVID-19 vaccine. Produced via immunoSEQ multiplex PCR; TCRdb's table is partial and in-frame only. The table records about 170,000 clones, around nine tenths of them present only once. The sequencing used peripheral blood, collected on day 0 of AZD1222 vaccination. All receptors come from an adult in good health.

V usage is TRBV28 and J usage is TRBJ2-3; TRBD1 might be the D (5 bases). Germline V CDR1 and CDR2: MDHEN, SYDVKM. This CDR3 has 16 amino acids. Deletions cut 3 bases from V and 2 bases from J, with 15 bases between. CDR3 loop: CASSLPRDSFTDTQYF. DNA for the CDR3: TGTGCCAGCAGTTTGCCACGCGACAGCTTCACAGATACGCAGTATTTT.

J is TRBJ2-7 and V is TRBV7-2; D is unresolved. This CDR3 spans 13 amino acids. The ends were cut back, 6 bases at V and 6 bases at J, with 15 bases in the middle. The germline CDR1 and CDR2 sequences are SGHTA and FQGNSA. CDR3: CASSRHGWGEQYF. The DNA for the CDR3 is TGTGCCAGCAGTCGTCATGGATGGGGCGAGCAGTACTTC.

This rearrangement joins TRBV3-1 (or the pseudogene TRBV3-2) to TRBJ1-2; no clear D. Trimming left V 1 base short and J 7 bases short, with 7 bases between. The CDR3 is made up of 12 amino acids. Per the germline V gene, CDR1 is LGHDT and CDR2 is YNNKEL (reference sequence). The chain's CDR3 is CASSQVTSGYTF. The DNA for the CDR3 is TGTGCCAGCAGCCAAGTAACTAGTGGCTACACCTTC.